A selection of T cell receptor beta chains follows, all from one sample in a study of blood T cells in healthy people across ages. TCRdb reprocessed the 5' RACE reads via MiXCR and lists one record per CDR3 protein. Of about 1,000,000 distinct CDR3 sequences in the sample, 45% were seen once. Sequenced: blood. The receptors come from a woman aged 55-70 years in good health. Both conserved end residues are part of each CDR3. The D gene is left open where the match is weak. Clone size appears in some rows only: once, few, many, or a class for an expanded clone.

V gene	J gene	D gene	clone size	CDR3 protein	CDR3 DNA
TRBV7-9	TRBJ2-1	.	few	CASSSQSYNEQFF	TGTGCCAGCAGCTCTCAGTCCTACAATGAGCAGTTCTTC
TRBV3-1	TRBJ2-7	.	few	CASSQGGRAYEQYF	TGTGCCAGCAGCCAAGGAGGCCGGGCCTACGAGCAGTACTTC
TRBV20-1	TRBJ2-3	TRBD2	few	CSAGGDWEGTDTQYF	TGCAGTGCGGGGGGGGACTGGGAGGGCACAGATACGCAGTATTTT
TRBV3-1	TRBJ1-1	TRBD1	.	CASRGQGLNTEAFF	TGTGCCAGCAGGGGACAGGGACTGAACACTGAAGCTTTCTTT
TRBV6-1	TRBJ2-1	TRBD2	.	CASRSKLAGDVYNEQFF	TGTGCCAGCAGATCCAAACTAGCGGGAGACGTATACAATGAGCAGTTCTTC
TRBV5-1	TRBJ2-3	.	.	CASRASGSTDTQYF	TGTGCCAGCAGGGCAAGCGGGAGCACAGATACGCAGTATTTT
TRBV29-1	TRBJ2-7	.	many	CSVEVPGSEQYF	TGCAGCGTTGAAGTGCCAGGGAGCGAGCAGTACTTC
TRBV15	TRBJ2-5	TRBD2	few	CATSRDPGGREETQYF	TGTGCCACCAGCAGAGATCCGGGAGGGAGAGAAGAGACCCAGTACTTC
TRBV9	TRBJ2-7	TRBD1	.	CANSVGQVGSYEQYF	TGTGCCAACAGCGTAGGACAGGTTGGCTCCTACGAGCAGTACTTC
TRBV28	TRBJ2-3	.	.	CASSLMSTGPAPTQYF	TGTGCCAGCAGTTTGATGTCGACAGGTCCCGCCCCTACGCAGTATTTT
TRBV29-1	TRBJ1-5	TRBD1	few	CSIRQGAGQPQHF	TGCAGCATTAGACAGGGGGCAGGTCAGCCCCAGCATTTT
TRBV4-1	TRBJ2-1	TRBD2	.	CASSQVAGAGNTNEQFF	TGCGCCAGCAGCCAAGTAGCGGGAGCCGGAAATACAAATGAGCAGTTCTTC
TRBV14	TRBJ1-2	.	.	CASSQDVVGKDHYTF	TGTGCCAGCAGCCAAGATGTAGTGGGCAAGGATCACTACACCTTC
TRBV7-6	TRBJ2-7	TRBD2	few	CASSGPGLAGGFYEQYF	TGTGCCAGCAGTGGTCCGGGACTAGCGGGAGGGTTCTACGAGCAGTACTTC